This T cell receptor beta chain was profiled in a study of cytomegalovirus exposure and HLA in healthy donors. With 1 base clipped from V and 6 bases from J, the junction kept 18 bases outside the gene matches. The CDR3 extends over 18 amino acids. Germline V gives CDR1 SGHNT, CDR2 YENEEA. Study-wide results and caveats: A later analysis linked roughly 17,000 TCR beta sequences to HLA alleles at 0.05 false discovery rate. Owing to their indistinguishability, certain V segments, notably TRBV6-2 and TRBV6-3, were excluded.

Vbeta (60) and Jbeta (13) primers were used in the PCR. Generated by immunoSEQ multiplex PCR, the TCRdb table keeps only in-frame clones and is missing some. The sample has approximately 150,000 clones, under 70% seen once; the top ten hold 8.5% to 12%. A remark on this clone: Its specificity is unknown.

The rearrangement links TRBV11-3 to TRBJ2-7; TRBD2 matches at 7 bases. Input material: PBMCs. The sequence derives from a man aged 25-45 years in good health and CMV-seropositive. The CDR3 reads CASSLGSLWGRAAGEQYF. The CDR3 DNA reads TGTGCCAGCAGCTTAGGTTCTCTTTGGGGGAGGGCCGCTGGCGAGCAGTACTTC.